A single sample is the source of the 17 T cell receptor beta chains below, sequenced in a study of T-cell reconstitution after alpha-beta-depleted transplantation in children. Unique molecular identifiers were incorporated into the prepared TCRbeta library. TCRdb ran MiXCR on the PCR reads and lists one entry per CDR3 protein. The sample includes about 200,000 distinct CDR3 sequences, roughly 14% of them seen just once. The sample here was PBMCs from the stem cell graft donor, taken from the stem cell graft. The source is a human donor who donated a stem cell graft to a child with acute lymphoblastic leukemia.

This clonotype was seen repeatedly, ten times or more. This chain joins TRBV5-1 and TRBJ2-3, with TRBD2 identical over 13 bases. V lost 2 bases, J lost 1 base, and 1 base stayed unmatched. Germline CDR1 and CDR2: SGHRS and YFSETQ. This CDR3 contains 16 residues. The CDR3: CASSFGLAGGTDTQYF. The CDR3 region has the DNA TGCGCCAGCAGCTTCGGACTAGCGGGAGGCACAGATACGCAGTATTTT. The full variable domain, its missing parts supplied by reference TRBV5-1 and TRBJ2-3, is KAGVTQTPRYLIKTRGQQVTLSCSPISGHRSVSWYQQTPGQGLQFLFEYFSETQRNKGNFPGRFSGRQFSNSRSEMNVSTLELGDSALYLCASSFGLAGGTDTQYFGPGTRLTVL.

The chain links TRBV5-1 to TRBJ2-7, with TRBD2 matching over 10 bases. This CDR3 spans 15 amino acids. Germline CDR1 SGHRS, CDR2 YFSETQ. V dropped 0 bases and J dropped 5; count of bases not matched to a gene: 5. DNA of the CDR3: TGCGCCAGCAGCTTGGCTCTAGCGGGAGTCAACGAGCAGTACTTC. Protein product: CASSLALAGVNEQYF.

This clonotype was detected ten times or more. V is TRBV5-1 and J is TRBJ2-5; tentative D call: TRBD2 (6 bases). V shed 0 bases and J shed 4 bases, with 13 bases lying between them. The germline V gene has CDR1 SGHRS and CDR2 YFSETQ. The CDR3 runs to 15 residues. The CDR3 sequence: CASSLAGGPPETQYF. The CDR3 DNA reads TGCGCCAGCAGCTTGGCCGGAGGGCCGCCAGAGACCCAGTACTTC.

This clonotype occurred many times. The chain is built from TRBV7-2 and TRBJ1-5, with 8 bases aligning to TRBD1. CDR1 SGHTA and CDR2 FQGNSA come from the germline V gene. The CDR3 contains 14 residues. V lost 5 bases to trimming and J lost 5 bases; unmatched junction nucleotides: 5. DNA for the CDR3: TGTGCCAGCAGCAGGGACAGGAATTATCAGCCCCAGCATTTT. This codes for CASSRDRNYQPQHF. Supplemented by reference TRBV7-2 and TRBJ1-5, the full variable domain reads GAGVSQSPSNKVTEKGKDVELRCDPISGHTALYWYRQSLGQGLEFLIYFQGNSAPDKSGLPSDRFSAERTGGSVSTLTIQRTQQEDSAVYLCASSRDRNYQPQHFGDGTRLSIL.

This clonotype appeared many times. The chain uses TRBV28 and TRBJ2-1; 7 positions match TRBD2. The CDR3 consists of 15 residues. V was pared by 7 bases and J by 9 bases, with 15 bases of the junction left unmatched. Germline V CDR1 and CDR2: MDHEN, SYDVKM. CDR3 loop: CASTTWGGAPSEQFF. The CDR3 coding sequence is TGTGCCAGCACCACCTGGGGGGGAGCCCCTAGTGAGCAGTTCTTC.

The chain joins TRBV5-1 to TRBJ2-1, with D possibly matching TRBD2 (6 bases). The CDR3 length is 17 residues. V shed 4 bases and J shed 5 bases, with 22 bases lying between them. Germline values: CDR1 SGHRS, CDR2 YFSETQ. CDR3 loop: CASSGVAGGEVNNEQFF. The CDR3 DNA sequence: TGCGCCAGCAGCGGCGTAGCTGGAGGGGAAGTTAACAATGAGCAGTTCTTC.

This clonotype was detected only a few times. The chain joins TRBV20-1 to TRBJ1-2, with a possible D match to TRBD1 (5 bases). The CDR3 totals 12 residues. Germline values: CDR1 DFQATT, CDR2 SNEGSKA (reference sequence). V shed 5 bases and J shed 8 bases, with 15 bases lying between them. CDR3 residues: CSADTTAYGYTF. Here the CDR3 DNA reads TGCAGTGCTGACACGACAGCTTACGGCTACACCTTC.

This clonotype appeared many times. The chain has TRBV12-3 or TRBV12-4 and TRBJ1-5, with D possibly matching TRBD1 (5 bases). This CDR3 is 13 amino acids long. Trimming removed 7 bases from V and 2 bases from J, with 9 bases in between. CDR3 amino acids: CASKRDGNQPQHF. The CDR3 DNA follows: TGTGCCAGCAAACGGGACGGCAATCAGCCCCAGCATTTT.

This clonotype was observed many times. The rearrangement links TRBV7-6 to TRBJ2-3; tentative D call: TRBD2 (6 bases). The germline V gene has CDR1 SGHVS and CDR2 FNYEAQ. Trimming shortened V by 6 bases and J by 3 bases, and 13 bases separated the two germline ends. This CDR3 has 14 residues. In DNA, the CDR3 is TGTGCCAGCAGTAGGGACGGAGGGACAGATACGCAGTATTTT. Amino acids: CASSRDGGTDTQYF.

This clonotype occurred many times. The chain employs TRBV6-5 and TRBJ2-2, with D possibly TRBD2 on 5 matching bases. CDR1 and CDR2 from the germline V gene are MNHEY and SVGAGI. The CDR3 extends over 17 amino acids. Trimming took 5 bases from V and 3 from J, leaving 19 bases between them. The CDR3 nucleotides read TGTGCCAGCAGTCTACGCGGGCACTCTAGGGACACCGGGGAGCTGTTTTTT. Protein: CASSLRGHSRDTGELFF.

This clonotype was seen ten or more times. The CDR3 nucleotides are TGCGCCAGCAGCCACCCAGGCAGGGCCATCGGGCAGTACTTC. This gives the protein CASSHPGRAIGQYF. The chain is built from TRBV4-1 and TRBJ2-7; possibly TRBD1 for D (5 bases). The CDR3 has 14 residues. The germline gives CDR1 MGHRA, CDR2 YSYEKL. V dropped 3 bases and J dropped 9 bases, with 18 bases sitting between them.

There are many counts of this clonotype. The chain carries TRBV28 and TRBJ2-7; D ambiguous. Trimming removed 3 bases from V and 6 bases from J, with 9 bases in between. Germline V gives CDR1 MDHEN, CDR2 SYDVKM. This CDR3 has 12 amino acids. CDR3 nucleotide sequence: TGTGCCAGCAGTTTGGTTACTACCGAGCAGTACTTC. Encoded protein: CASSLVTTEQYF. Using reference TRBV28 and TRBJ2-7 for the parts outside the CDR3, the full variable domain is DVKVTQSSRYLVKRTGEKVFLECVQDMDHENMFWYRQDPGLGLRLIYFSYDVKMKEKGDIPEGYSVSREKKERFSLILESASTNQTSMYLCASSLVTTEQYFGPGTRLTVT.

The table lists this clonotype with many counts. V and J are TRBV29-1 and TRBJ2-1; 7 bases line up with TRBD2. The CDR3 spans 15 residues. Per the germline V gene, CDR1 is SQVTM and CDR2 is ANQGSEA. The ends lost 3 bases at V and 9 bases at J; junction bases unmatched: 14. CDR3 sequence (DNA): TGCAGCGTTGATCGGATGGGAGGGATTATTGGTGAGCAGTTCTTC. As protein: CSVDRMGGIIGEQFF.

This clonotype was counted at least ten times. The chain uses TRBV20-1 and TRBJ2-7, with 9 positions matching TRBD1. Looked up from germline, CDR1 is DFQATT and CDR2 is SNEGSKA (reference sequence). V lost 6 bases and J lost 7; bases outside the gene matches: 13. This CDR3 contains 14 residues. The CDR3 sequence: CSANLRTGVHEQYF. CDR3 bases: TGCAGTGCCAATCTGAGGACAGGGGTTCATGAGCAGTACTTC.

The sample holds many counts of this clonotype. The rearrangement links TRBV20-1 to TRBJ2-3; 8 bases map to TRBD2. The CDR3 totals 15 residues. Germline V gene lookup returns CDR1 DFQATT and CDR2 SNEGSKA (reference sequence). V dropped 4 bases and J dropped 9; count of bases not matched to a gene: 15. The DNA of the CDR3 is TGCAGTGCTACCCCCCGAAGCGGGAGTTACCAAACGCAGTATTTT. Protein product: CSATPRSGSYQTQYF.

This clonotype was observed a few times. The chain recombines TRBV5-1 with TRBJ2-7; D remains unclear. V was cut by 0 bases and J by 6 bases, with 10 bases left in between. The CDR3 is 13 residues long. In germline, CDR1 is SGHRS, CDR2 YFSETQ. CDR3 DNA: TGCGCCAGCAGCTTGGACTCGACCCTCGAGCAGTACTTC. Translation: CASSLDSTLEQYF.

This clonotype was counted only a few times. The genes are TRBV11-2 and TRBJ2-2, with 11 bases matching TRBD2. The CDR3 is made up of 15 amino acids. V lost 5 bases, J lost 6 bases, and 5 bases stayed unmatched. Looked up from germline, CDR1 is SGHAT and CDR2 is FQNNGV. The CDR3 sequence: CASSALAGEAGELFF. The CDR3 DNA is TGTGCCAGCAGCGCACTAGCGGGAGAAGCCGGGGAGCTGTTTTTT.